The next 13 T cell receptor beta chains were all read from a single sample in a study of T cells after yellow fever vaccination. One entry per CDR3 protein results from TCRdb running MiXCR on the 5' RACE reads. The sample includes 450,000 to 550,000 distinct CDR3 sequences, around a fifth of them seen just once. The material was PBMCs, obtained about 21 days after the first yellow fever vaccination. These receptors were taken from a man younger than 35 who received the YFV17D yellow fever vaccine.

CDR3 coding DNA: TGTGCCAGCAGCCCCGCGACAGGGAGGGTTGAGCAGTTCTTC. Translating it yields CASSPATGRVEQFF. J is TRBJ2-1 and V is TRBV14, with D possibly being TRBD1 or TRBD2 (7 bases each). Germline CDR1 and CDR2: SGHDN and FVKESK. The CDR3 is made up of 14 amino acids. V lost 4 bases and J lost 9, with 16 bases in between.

This clonotype was observed a handful of times. V is TRBV30 and J is TRBJ1-5; tentative D call: TRBD1 (5 bases). The germline V and J ends were trimmed by 3 bases and 0 bases, with 9 bases remaining between them. The germline V gene has CDR1 GTSNPN and CDR2 SVGIG (reference sequence). This CDR3 has 14 residues. This chain's CDR3 is CAWSEGASNQPQHF. The CDR3 DNA reads as TGTGCCTGGAGCGAAGGGGCTAGCAATCAGCCCCAGCATTTT.

The chain combines TRBV5-4 with TRBJ1-2; 8 bases are a match to TRBD1. The CDR3 contains 14 residues. Germline loops: CDR1 SGHNT, CDR2 YYREEE (reference sequence). Germline trimming cut 0 bases from V and 7 bases from J; bases unmatched to any gene: 5. Here the CDR3 reads CASSLDRGGSGYTF. CDR3 sequence (DNA): TGTGCCAGCAGCTTGGACAGGGGGGGTTCTGGCTACACCTTC.

This clonotype has more than one count but fewer than ten. The chain recombines TRBV18 with TRBJ1-5; unclear D gene. Deletions cut 4 bases from V and 0 bases from J, with 10 bases between. The germline V gene has CDR1 KGHSH and CDR2 LQKENI. This CDR3 is built from 15 residues. The CDR3 sequence is CASSQLTNSNQPQHF. The CDR3 bases are TGTGCCAGCTCACAACTCACTAATAGCAATCAGCCCCAGCATTTT.

In its sample, this clonotype was seen a few times. The chain employs TRBV27 and TRBJ1-4; D unresolved. Per the germline V gene, CDR1 is MNHEY and CDR2 is SMNVEV (reference sequence). This CDR3 region has 15 residues. The germline V and J ends were trimmed by 5 bases and 7 bases, with 17 bases remaining between them. CDR3 DNA: TGTGCCAGCAGTCCATGGGCCACCCGTGGTGAAAAACTGTTTTTT. Amino acids: CASSPWATRGEKLFF.

This clonotype was seen only a few times. This chain connects TRBV7-9 to TRBJ1-1; D may be TRBD1 (6 bases). Trimming stripped 2 bases from V and 0 bases from J, with 10 bases between. Germline CDR1 SEHNR, CDR2 FQNEAQ (reference sequence). The CDR3 loop spans 15 amino acids. CDR3 amino acids: CASSLPPGVNTEAFF. Written as DNA, the CDR3 is TGTGCCAGCAGCTTACCCCCAGGGGTGAACACTGAAGCTTTCTTT.

The V call is TRBV12-3 or TRBV12-4, the J call TRBJ1-5, with D possibly matching TRBD1 (6 bases). The CDR3 covers 15 residues. Trimming pared 1 base from V and 7 bases from J, leaving 14 bases between. The CDR3 loop reads CASSLVGGAGQPQHF. CDR3 bases: TGTGCCAGCAGTTTAGTGGGGGGGGCCGGGCAGCCCCAGCATTTT.

This clonotype has more than one count but fewer than ten. The chain links TRBV4-3 to TRBJ2-7; 8 bases are shared with TRBD2. Germline assignment: CDR1 LGHNA and CDR2 YSLEER. The length of the CDR3 is 15 residues. The J segment lost 4 bases and the V segment lost 5 bases, leaving 10 bases of the junction unmatched. The CDR3 here is CASSDAGGGVYEQYF. The CDR3 DNA reads as TGCGCCAGCAGCGACGCCGGGGGGGGGGTTTACGAGCAGTACTTC.

The chain links TRBV15 to TRBJ2-1, with D unclear. CDR1 and CDR2 (germline): LNHNV, YYDKDF (reference sequence). CDR3 length equals 14 residues. V dropped 1 base and J dropped 1 base, with 5 bases sitting between them. The CDR3 region is CATSRGVSYNEQFF. Here the CDR3 DNA reads TGTGCCACCAGCAGAGGGGTTTCCTACAATGAGCAGTTCTTC.

This clonotype was counted only a few times. The chain links TRBV4-1 to TRBJ1-5; tentatively, D is TRBD1 (6 bases). Germline CDR1 is MGHRA and CDR2 is YSYEKL. V was cut by 0 bases and J by 7 bases, with 13 bases left in between. The CDR3 runs to 15 residues. In nucleotides, the CDR3 is TGCGCCAGCAGCCAAGAAAGGGGGAAGGGCCAGCCCCAGCATTTT. It translates to CASSQERGKGQPQHF.

V gene TRBV20-1 combines with J gene TRBJ2-3; D might be TRBD2 (7 bases). Germline assignment: CDR1 DFQATT and CDR2 SNEGSKA (reference sequence). The V end was cut by 3 bases, the J end by 5 bases, with 12 bases between. The CDR3 sequence is 13 residues long. In DNA form, the CDR3 reads TGCAGTGCTAGGGGTAGGGGGGGAGATACGCAGTATTTT. It yields the protein CSARGRGGDTQYF.

This clonotype was seen a few times. The V and J genes are TRBV3-1 and TRBJ2-4; no reliable D call. Germline-derived CDR1 and CDR2 are LGHDT and YNNKEL (reference sequence). V was cut by 0 bases and J by 7 bases, with 7 bases left in between. The CDR3 length is 13 residues. The CDR3 coding sequence is TGTGCCAGCAGCCAAGACCCGAGGAACATTCAGTACTTC. Amino acids: CASSQDPRNIQYF.

CDR3 sequence reads: CASSSHTGRGETQYF. The CDR3 region has the DNA TGTGCCAGCAGCTCTCATACAGGGCGAGGAGAGACCCAGTACTTC. V gene TRBV5-4 combines with J gene TRBJ2-5; D may be TRBD1 (6 bases). Trimming stripped 3 bases from V and 4 bases from J, with 16 bases between. This CDR3 spans 15 amino acids. CDR1 and CDR2 (germline): SGHNT, YYREEE (reference sequence).